This TCR beta chain was recorded in a study of shared clonotypes between healthy human individuals. The authors loaded 200 ng DNA, 30,000 to 35,000 T cell genomes, into sorted-subset replicate PCRs. Sequencing was performed with immunoSEQ multiplex PCR; in TCRdb, only in-frame clones are kept and a portion is missing. The sample consists of some 1.5 million clones, 95% to 99% of them appearing once. Trimming took 1 base from V and 0 from J, leaving 17 bases between them. Per germline, CDR1 SGDLS and CDR2 YYNGEE. The CDR3 consists of 18 residues. A CD45RA-negative memory subset and a CD45RA+ naive subset were separated from the CD4+ cells.

The TCR was taken from a man aged 25-45 years in good health. The J gene is TRBJ1-3, the V gene TRBV9; a possible D gene is TRBD1 (6 bases). The material sequenced was naive CD4+ T cells sorted from blood. The subset denotes: CD45RA+ positively selected. DNA for the CDR3: TGTGCCAGCAGCGTAAACCATCCCGGGACAAGCTCTGGAAACACCATATATTTT. Its translation is CASSVNHPGTSSGNTIYF. Full variable domain (outside the CDR3, taken from reference TRBV9 and TRBJ1-3): DSGVTQTPKHLITATGQRVTLRCSPRSGDLSVYWYQQSLDQGLQFLIQYYNGEERAKGNILERFSAQQFPDLHSELNLSSLELGDSALYFCASSVNHPGTSSGNTIYFGEGSWLTVV.